These T cell receptor beta chains were read from a single sample in a study of blood T cell repertoires in COVID-19. Libraries were prepared by immunoSEQ multiplex PCR; TCRdb keeps only in-frame clonotypes and omits some of them. Among roughly 140,000 clones, 84% were seen once, and the ten largest hold 5.5% to 7%. Sequencing was performed on peripheral blood. The receptor set was obtained from a human donor in a cohort sampled during active COVID-19. Both conserved end residues are part of each CDR3. D genes are given only for firm matches. A clone size is listed for some rows: how often the clone was seen (once, few, many), or a class if it is expanded.

j_call clone_size v_call d_call cdr3_aa cdr3_nt
TRBJ2-1 NA TRBV9 NA CASSVVPTFQDEQFF TGTGCCAGCAGCGTAGTTCCGACATTTCAGGATGAGCAGTTCTTC
TRBJ2-7 few TRBV4-3 NA CASSQGDTSYEQYF TGCGCCAGCAGCCAAGGGGACACATCCTACGAGCAGTACTTC
TRBJ1-5 few TRBV5-1 TRBD1 CASSFDGQGGGQPQHF TGCGCCAGCAGTTTTGATGGACAGGGTGGGGGTCAGCCCCAGCATTTT
TRBJ2-5 NA TRBV5-4 NA CASSLAGVQETQYF TGTGCCAGCAGCTTGGCAGGGGTTCAAGAGACCCAGTACTTC
TRBJ2-3 NA TRBV18 NA CASSLHRASTDTQYF TGTGCCAGCTCACTGCACAGGGCGAGCACAGATACGCAGTATTTT
TRBJ1-1 NA TRBV14 NA CASSQILAGKSEAFF TGTGCCAGCAGCCAAATACTGGCAGGGAAGTCTGAAGCTTTCTTT
TRBJ2-2 NA TRBV19 NA CASSLLGLQTGELFF TGTGCCAGTAGTCTATTGGGACTTCAAACCGGGGAGCTGTTTTTT
TRBJ2-1 once TRBV9 NA CASSVGAGPINEQFF TGTGCCAGCAGCGTAGGGGCTGGCCCGATCAATGAGCAGTTCTTC
TRBJ2-7 NA TRBV15 TRBD2 CATSRGGGLNSYEQYF TGTGCCACCAGCAGAGGCGGGGGGTTAAACTCCTACGAGCAGTACTTC
TRBJ1-6 NA TRBV30 NA CAKSGDKGSPLHF TGTGCCAAATCAGGGGATAAAGGGTCACCCCTCCACTTT
TRBJ2-7 NA TRBV21-1 NA CASSKFILQGRYFYEQYF TGTGCCAGCAGCAAATTTATCCTACAGGGGAGATATTTCTACGAGCAGTACTTC
TRBJ1-2 NA TRBV19 TRBD1 CASSIDRGPLGYTF TGTGCCAGTAGTATTGACAGGGGGCCCCTCGGCTACACCTTC
TRBJ2-7 NA TRBV4-1 TRBD2 CASSQERAGGRYEQYF TGCGCCAGCAGCCAAGAACGCGCCGGGGGGAGGTACGAGCAGTACTTC
TRBJ2-7 NA TRBV19 TRBD1 CASSIGQGEGYEQYF TGTGCCAGTAGTATCGGACAGGGTGAAGGGTACGAGCAGTACTTC
TRBJ1-1 NA TRBV3-1/TRBV3-2 NA CASSQEIGGQRDTEAFF TGTGCCAGCAGCCAAGAGATCGGCGGACAAAGAGACACTGAAGCTTTCTTT
TRBJ1-2 NA TRBV11-2 NA CASSLGAANYGYTF TGTGCCAGCAGCTTAGGGGCTGCTAACTATGGCTACACCTTC
TRBJ2-5 NA TRBV15 TRBD1 CATSRQTGIETQYF TGTGCCACCAGCAGACAGACAGGGATCGAGACCCAGTACTTC
TRBJ1-4 once TRBV6-5 TRBD1 CASTRRGPTNEKLFF TGTGCCAGCACGAGGAGGGGGCCAACTAATGAAAAACTGTTTTTT
TRBJ1-2 NA TRBV5-4 NA CASSLGGRSNYGYTF TGTGCCAGCAGCTTGGGCGGCCGATCTAACTATGGCTACACCTTC
TRBJ2-3 NA TRBV28 TRBD2 CASSFGGGGGDTQYF TGTGCCAGCAGCTTTGGCGGGGGGGGAGGAGATACGCAGTATTTT
TRBJ1-2 few TRBV18 TRBD1 CASSPPTRGLRGYTF TGTGCCAGCTCACCTCCCACGAGGGGGCTGCGTGGCTACACCTTC
TRBJ2-4 NA TRBV5-4 NA CASSLEGWAKNIQYF TGTGCCAGCAGCTTGGAGGGGTGGGCCAAAAACATTCAGTACTTC
TRBJ2-2 NA TRBV6-6 TRBD1 CASSYGQGVTGELFF TGTGCCAGCAGTTACGGACAGGGGGTGACCGGGGAGCTGTTTTTT
TRBJ2-3 once TRBV24-1 TRBD2 CATSDWGGVTDTQYF TGTGCCACCAGTGATTGGGGGGGAGTCACAGATACGCAGTATTTT
TRBJ2-3 NA TRBV6-6 TRBD2 CASSPSSGGSSDVRTDTQYF TGTGCCAGCAGTCCTTCTAGCGGGGGGTCCTCGGATGTACGCACAGATACGCAGTATTTT
TRBJ1-2 NA TRBV5-4 TRBD1 CASRRGTGELSYGYTF TGTGCCAGCAGACGGGGGACAGGGGAGTTGAGCTATGGCTACACCTTC
TRBJ2-3 NA TRBV30 TRBD2 CAWGAPGLAGGRYTQYF TGTGCCTGGGGTGCCCCGGGACTAGCGGGGGGGCGGTATACGCAGTATTTT
TRBJ1-1 NA TRBV6-6 NA CASSAPGGGVNTEAFF TGTGCCAGCAGCGCTCCGGGGGGGGGAGTAAACACTGAAGCTTTCTTT
TRBJ2-7 NA TRBV5-5 TRBD1 CASSLTGGRSYEQYF TGTGCCAGCAGCCTTACAGGGGGCCGGTCCTACGAGCAGTACTTC
TRBJ2-1 NA TRBV19 TRBD2 CASSPGTSRSYNEQFF TGTGCCAGTAGTCCAGGGACTAGTCGCTCCTACAATGAGCAGTTCTTC
TRBJ1-4 NA TRBV4-1 NA CASSQTGSGGVNEKLFF TGCGCCAGCAGCCAAACAGGGTCGGGGGGGGTTAATGAAAAACTGTTTTTT
TRBJ1-4 NA TRBV5-1 NA CASSLEAGWSEKLFF TGCGCCAGCAGCTTGGAGGCAGGGTGGAGTGAAAAACTGTTTTTT
TRBJ2-2 NA TRBV5-1 TRBD2 CASRLAGQAGELFF TGCGCCAGCAGATTAGCGGGGCAAGCCGGGGAGCTGTTTTTT
TRBJ1-2 NA TRBV7-9 NA CASSLVGVDGYGYTF TGTGCCAGCAGCTTAGTAGGGGTTGACGGCTATGGCTACACCTTC
TRBJ2-7 NA TRBV24-1 NA CASGITYEQYF TGTGCCAGCGGGATTACGTACGAGCAGTACTTC
TRBJ1-2 NA TRBV5-4 NA CASSLGGADYGYTF TGTGCCAGCAGCTTGGGTGGCGCGGACTATGGCTACACCTTC
TRBJ2-4 NA TRBV5-4 TRBD2 CASSKRLAGGPGIQYF TGTGCCAGCAGCAAAAGGCTAGCGGGGGGGCCCGGCATTCAGTACTTC
TRBJ2-5 NA TRBV6-5 NA CASTQGRETQYF TGTGCCAGTACACAGGGGAGGGAGACCCAGTACTTC
TRBJ2-5 once TRBV5-1 NA CASSLLGGEGTQYF TGCGCCAGCAGCTTACTCGGCGGGGAAGGGACCCAGTACTTC
TRBJ2-1 NA TRBV11-2 NA CASSFHRDEQFF TGTGCCAGCAGCTTCCATCGGGATGAGCAGTTCTTC
TRBJ2-7 once TRBV5-1 TRBD1 CASSFGGQGTYEQYF TGCGCCAGCAGCTTTGGGGGACAGGGGACCTACGAGCAGTACTTC
TRBJ2-2 NA TRBV9 NA CASSVGGRASGELFF TGTGCCAGCAGCGTAGGAGGCAGGGCTAGCGGGGAGCTGTTTTTT
TRBJ2-3 NA TRBV7-8 NA CASSLPPRGGGTDTQYF TGTGCCAGCAGCTTACCCCCTAGGGGGGGCGGGACAGATACGCAGTATTTT
TRBJ2-5 NA TRBV10-2 TRBD2 CASRRSPSGQETQYF TGCGCCAGCAGACGTTCCCCTAGCGGGCAAGAGACCCAGTACTTC
TRBJ2-2 NA TRBV14 NA CASSQARGGTGELFF TGTGCCAGCAGCCAAGCTAGGGGGGGCACCGGGGAGCTGTTTTTT
TRBJ1-5 NA TRBV4-3 NA CASSQMVGVNQPQHF TGCGCCAGCAGCCAAATGGTGGGCGTAAATCAGCCCCAGCATTTT
TRBJ2-5 NA TRBV5-4 NA CASSFQEETQYF TGTGCCAGCAGCTTCCAAGAGGAGACCCAGTACTTC
TRBJ2-3 NA TRBV11-2 NA CASSPPVTGASTDTQYF TGTGCCAGCAGCCCCCCGGTGACAGGTGCTAGCACAGATACGCAGTATTTT
TRBJ2-5 NA TRBV7-7 TRBD1 CASSLGRGLGETQYF TGTGCTAGCAGCTTAGGAAGGGGGCTGGGTGAGACCCAGTACTTC
TRBJ1-3 NA TRBV7-2 NA CASSLNSSPGNTIYF TGTGCCAGCAGCTTAAACTCGTCTCCGGGAAACACCATATATTTT
TRBJ1-2 NA TRBV28 TRBD1 CASRPPTGLSGYTF TGTGCCAGCAGACCACCGACAGGGCTTAGTGGCTACACCTTC
TRBJ1-2 NA TRBV19 NA CASSTRARGYYGYTF TGTGCCAGTAGTACTAGGGCGCGGGGTTACTATGGCTACACCTTC